Detailed here is one T cell receptor (beta chain). What it recognizes is unknown. A quantitative 5'-RACE method, one with molecular barcodes, was used to make TCR beta libraries. TCRdb itself ran the 5' RACE reads through MiXCR, one entry per CDR3 protein. Altogether 500,000 to 550,000 distinct CDR3 sequences are present, about an eighth being singletons, with the ten largest covering nearly 7%. Germline V gives CDR1 MNHEY, CDR2 SMNVEV (reference sequence). This CDR3 has 18 amino acids. The V end lost 1 base, the J end lost 4 bases, and 17 bases lay between the germline ends. This record comes from a study of CD8 T cells in ankylosing spondylitis. Study results and limitations: Disease-linked clones reportedly showed significant enrichment in matched ankylosing spondylitis synovial fluid. Characteristic of ankylosing spondylitis blood, it appeared, was a TCR beta motif comprising several highly homologous variants.

This sequence was found in a male donor with ankylosing spondylitis. The sequenced material came from blood, either unsorted or a sorted T cell fraction (not recorded which). The chain employs TRBV27 and TRBJ1-6; D call uncertain. The DNA for the CDR3 is TGTGCCAGCAGTTTATTTACGGGCTCGGCCAAATATAATTCACCCCTCCACTTT. Translation gives CASSLFTGSAKYNSPLHF.